Listed below are T cell receptor beta chains from one sample, sequenced in a study of cytomegalovirus exposure and HLA in healthy donors. Sequenced by immunoSEQ multiplex PCR; TCRdb stores in-frame clones only, minus some. Of 90,000 to 120,000 clones in the sample, around 77% are singletons; the top ten hold 3.5% to 5%. The sequencing sample was made of PBMCs. The receptor set was obtained from a male donor in good health and CMV-seronegative. CDR3s leave out the opening cysteine and the closing phenylalanine or tryptophan.

v_call cdr3_aa
TRBV2 ASSEGGMGTDTQY
TRBV15 ATSRRTGTRSAIQY
TRBV5-1 ASSPGGLAANTGELF
TRBV2 ASSERALRRGSRAYNEQF
TRBV7-8 ASSLVQGGEQETQY
TRBV7-3 ASSLTGGSSTDTQY
TRBV6-5 ASSSITTGTRSYT
TRBV29-1 SGLRGNEETQY
TRBV14 ASSQVESFQETQY
TRBV2 ASSGESAGNTIY
TRBV5-1 ASSVTSSQETQY
TRBV7-6 ASSPNTGELF
TRBV29-1 SVLKLAGVSYEQY
TRBV10-2 ASRTSELYNEQF
TRBV14 ASSQWAGSYNEQF
TRBV15 ATSSLGTGAALNYGYT
TRBV6-6 ASRDWVGEKLF
TRBV5-1 ASSFQGITEAF
TRBV7-8 ASSPGLAVGTGELF
TRBV28 ASSLTGGGGAF
TRBV7-2 ASSLAGGLDTQY
TRBV19 ASSPTSGILREQY
TRBV30 AWSPQGVEAF
TRBV6-5 ASSYLPGSPTDTQY
TRBV5-1 ASSLTLAGNNEQF
TRBV19 ASSIATGRGYT
TRBV7-6 ASSDTGTSEETQY
TRBV29-1 SVKQEDTYEQY
TRBV23-1 ASSLKFIRVWTEAF
TRBV7-9 ASTIGQDQGQF
TRBV19 ASSIGTGNYEQY
TRBV21-1 ATLPHRQGAREKLF
TRBV4-1 ASSRLGGPRGLNTEAF
TRBV5-6 ASSLDRNGAF
TRBV19 ASSIQENTEAF
TRBV5-1 ASSLTGDAYEQY
TRBV7-2 ASSLAPSFSGGVEQY
TRBV10-3 AISEVYTYGYT
TRBV6-5 ASSPNRAGYEQY
TRBV6-1 ASSEGLSWDEQF
TRBV25-1 ASSTPQGREAEQY
TRBV5-1 ASSLRAGVNEQF
TRBV6-4 ASSDSAGAGDTQY
TRBV5-1 ASRGTGGHIQY
TRBV29-1 SVVSPSYGYT
TRBV27 ASMSHYGGSGADGYT
TRBV7-2 ASSARQGANTGELF
TRBV7-9 ASSREKAGVAYNEQF
TRBV4-2 ASSPEGQGSNEQF
TRBV6-5 ASSYGQGNYGYT
TRBV27 ASQGGGRFYEQY
TRBV7-9 ASSFVEGAKSEQY
TRBV6-5 ASSLQGARSYEQY
TRBV28 ASSLPGATTDTQY
TRBV15 ATSRDWSRVGSQPQH
TRBV19 ASSIGTSGTGNVMANYGYT
TRBV29-1 SLRTGGSEQF
TRBV5-1 ASSPRADSYEQY
TRBV6-6 ASSLGQGLF
TRBV19 ASSAPLTGGHETQY